These 15 T cell receptor beta chains were sequenced from one sample in a study of blood T cell repertoires in COVID-19. Assay: immunoSEQ multiplex PCR; the TCRdb copy retains only in-frame clones and omits some. The repertoire holds some 150,000 clones, with over 80% as singletons. The sequencing sample was made of peripheral blood. Receptors originate from a man aged 45-60 years who had recovered from COVID-19.

The chain links TRBV5-1 to TRBJ2-7; D may be TRBD1 (6 bases). The V gene lost 1 base and the J gene lost 9 bases, with 17 bases spanning the gap. The CDR3 consists of 14 residues. Germline lookup yields CDR1 SGHRS and CDR2 YFSETQ. CDR3 nucleotides: TGCGCCAGCAGCTTGTCAACAGCCAAGGGGGTGCAGTACTTC. It translates to CASSLSTAKGVQYF.

A remark on this clone: A junction end diverges from the germline sequence, so it may reflect a read error. This chain links TRBV7-6 with TRBJ2-1, with 9 bases aligning to TRBD2. This CDR3 has 16 amino acids. Per germline, CDR1 SGHVS and CDR2 FNYEAQ. The CDR3 DNA reads as TGTGCCAGCAGCTTAGCTGCGGGGGGGCTCTACTATGAGCAGTTCTTC. Amino acids: CASSLAAGGLYYEQFF.

The V gene is TRBV2, the J gene TRBJ1-6; 7 positions match TRBD1. The CDR3 totals 13 residues. V dropped 9 bases and J dropped 8; count of bases not matched to a gene: 7. From germline, CDR1 is SNHLY and CDR2 FYNNEI. The CDR3 sequence is CASVAGGYSPLHF. The CDR3 bases are TGTGCCAGTGTAGCAGGGGGGTATTCACCCCTCCACTTT.

The chain has TRBV5-8 and TRBJ2-5, with TRBD1 matching 7 bases. The CDR3 sequence is 16 residues long. The germline gives CDR1 SGHTS, CDR2 YDEGEE. V lost 4 bases to trimming and J lost 2 bases; unmatched junction nucleotides: 11. This CDR3 is CASSPDRRGLQETQYF. CDR3 DNA: TGTGCCAGCAGCCCGGACAGGAGAGGCTTACAAGAGACCCAGTACTTC. Based on the CDR3 plus reference TRBV5-8 and TRBJ2-5, the full variable domain is EAGVTQSPTHLIKTRGQQATLRCSPISGHTSVYWYQQALGLGLQFLLWYDEGEERNRGNFPPRFSGRQFPNYSSELNVNALELEDSALYLCASSPDRRGLQETQYFGPGTRLLVL.

This clone was seen a handful of times. This sequence joins TRBV18 and TRBJ1-4; D unresolved. Trimming stripped 4 bases from V and 11 bases from J, with 14 bases between. Germline loops: CDR1 KGHSH, CDR2 LQKENI. This CDR3 spans 13 amino acids. This chain's CDR3 is CASSRDEVWKLFF. The CDR3 nucleotides read TGTGCCAGCTCACGAGATGAGGTTTGGAAACTGTTTTTT.

The chain couples TRBV9 to TRBJ2-3, with 10 bases fitting TRBD1. J was trimmed by 4 bases and V by 0 bases; bases with no gene match: 2. Germline V gives CDR1 SGDLS, CDR2 YYNGEE. CDR3 length: 15 amino acids. CDR3 loop: CASSVEDRGADTQYF. The CDR3 nucleotides are TGTGCCAGCAGCGTAGAGGACAGGGGGGCAGATACGCAGTATTTT.

This chain joins TRBV5-1 and TRBJ1-6, with 9 bases lining up with TRBD1. This CDR3 region has 17 residues. Germline V gene data show CDR1 as SGHRS and CDR2 as YFSETQ. V lost 1 base and J lost 0; bases outside the gene matches: 2. The CDR3 here is CASSLTGGSSYNSPLHF. In nucleotides, the CDR3 is TGCGCCAGCAGCTTGACAGGGGGCAGCTCCTATAATTCACCCCTCCACTTT.

This chain connects TRBV27 to TRBJ1-2, with a possible D match to TRBD1 (5 bases). The CDR3 is 14 amino acids. V was cut by 5 bases and J by 8 bases, with 18 bases left in between. CDR1 MNHEY and CDR2 SMNVEV come from the germline V gene (reference sequence). The CDR3 spells CASSGNRGTYGYTF. The CDR3 coding sequence is TGTGCCAGCAGTGGAAATCGGGGGACGTACGGCTACACCTTC.

The chain carries TRBV7-8 and TRBJ1-5, with a possible D match to TRBD1 (5 bases). Germline CDR1 SGHVS, CDR2 FQNEAQ. The CDR3 extends over 17 amino acids. The ends were cut back, 2 bases at V and 0 bases at J, with 14 bases in the middle. Here the CDR3 DNA reads TGTGCCAGCAGCTTAAGGCCCCAGGGCTATAGCAATCAGCCCCAGCATTTT. Amino acid sequence: CASSLRPQGYSNQPQHF.

This chain connects TRBV9 to TRBJ1-1; D gene ambiguous. The V end lost 7 bases, the J end lost 3 bases, and 13 bases lay between the germline ends. CDR3 length equals 13 residues. Germline V gene sequence: CDR1 SGDLS, CDR2 YYNGEE. The CDR3 DNA sequence: TGTGCCAGCTCAGAGGGTTTGGACACTGAAGCTTTCTTT. Its translation is CASSEGLDTEAFF.

The chain has TRBV4-2 and TRBJ1-4; 9 bases match TRBD1. V lost 1 base to trimming and J lost 7 bases; unmatched junction nucleotides: 10. The CDR3 consists of 17 residues. Germline-derived CDR1 and CDR2 are LGHNA and YNFKEQ. The CDR3 region has the DNA TGTGCCAGCAGCCAAGGGACAGGGGCCCTGGTGGGTGAAAAACTGTTTTTT. Translated: CASSQGTGALVGEKLFF.

V is TRBV7-8 and J is TRBJ1-1; TRBD1 aligns across 7 bases. The CDR3 is 15 amino acids. V was clipped by 1 base and J by 0 bases; unmatched bases: 2. Germline values: CDR1 SGHVS, CDR2 FQNEAQ. The CDR3 DNA follows: TGTGCCAGCAGCTTAGGACAGGGATTGAACACTGAAGCTTTCTTT. This translates into CASSLGQGLNTEAFF.

The chain uses TRBV13 and TRBJ2-1; 7 bases are shared with TRBD1. V gave up 5 bases and J gave up 3 bases; unmatched junction bases: 13. CDR3 length: 17 amino acids. Germline V lookup: CDR1 PRHDT, CDR2 FYEKMQ (reference sequence). CDR3 DNA: TGTGCCAGCAGCAAAAGACAGGGCCAGAGAAACTACAATGAGCAGTTCTTC. It specifies CASSKRQGQRNYNEQFF.

V and J are TRBV27 and TRBJ2-3; tentative D call: TRBD2 (5 bases). The CDR3 covers 14 residues. The V gene lost 0 bases and the J gene lost 13 bases, with 17 bases spanning the gap. CDR1 MNHEY and CDR2 SMNVEV come from the germline V gene (reference sequence). CDR3 sequence reads: CASSLSLLRALEYF. The CDR3 coding sequence is TGTGCCAGCAGTTTATCTCTTTTGCGGGCGCTAGAGTATTTT.

J is TRBJ1-5 and V is TRBV27; D is undetermined. The germline V gene has CDR1 MNHEY and CDR2 SMNVEV (reference sequence). Deletions cut 6 bases from V and 5 bases from J, with 11 bases between. This CDR3 is built from 13 residues. The CDR3 DNA sequence: TGTGCCAGCAGACTCGACAAATATCAGCCCCAGCATTTT. It is translated as CASRLDKYQPQHF.